This T cell receptor (beta chain) was identified during a study of OX40 agonist ivuxolimab in advanced cancers. The wider study: Aged roughly 23 to 79 with a mean of around 60 years, they were less than 90% male. Of the patients, three showed partial responses, one with hepatocellular carcinoma and two with cutaneous melanoma. Study-wide results and caveats: Doses of 0.1 to 3.0 mg/kg were accompanied by clonal expansion of CD4+ and CD8+ blood T cells by week 6. CD4+ T cells averaged fewer expanded clones than CD8+ T cells.

CDR3 length: 16 amino acids. V was cut by 7 bases and J by 3 bases, with 20 bases left in between. CDR1 and CDR2 (germline): MNHEY, SMNVEV (reference sequence). In the case of this clone: Its antigen is as yet unknown.

The protocol was immunoSEQ multiplex PCR, while the TCRdb copy is restricted to in-frame clones and leaves out a portion. The data contain fewer than 95,000 clones, approximately 90% of them singletons. Sequences were derived from CD4+ or CD8+ T cells sorted from blood, sampled in a trial of the OX40 agonist ivuxolimab. This chain joins TRBV27 and TRBJ2-3; D remains unclear. The TCR sequence derives from an adult with an advanced solid tumor such as melanoma, head and neck, liver or kidney cancer. The CDR3 DNA reads TGTGCCAGCACCCTAAGCAGGTCCTCCGGGACAGATACGCAGTATTTT. It is translated as CASTLSRSSGTDTQYF.